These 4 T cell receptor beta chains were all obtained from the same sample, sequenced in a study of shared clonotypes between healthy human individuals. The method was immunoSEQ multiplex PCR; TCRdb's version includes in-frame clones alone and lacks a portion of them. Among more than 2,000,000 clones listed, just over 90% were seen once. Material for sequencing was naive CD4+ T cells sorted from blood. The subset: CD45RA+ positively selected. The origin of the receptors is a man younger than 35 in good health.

CDR3 sequence reads: CASSPEPGALTYNEQFF. The DNA for the CDR3 is TGCGCCAGCAGCCCAGAACCAGGGGCTCTGACGTACAATGAGCAGTTCTTC. The chain links TRBV5-1 to TRBJ2-1; tentatively, D is TRBD1 (6 bases). Germline V lookup: CDR1 SGHRS, CDR2 YFSETQ. V dropped 4 bases and J dropped 4 bases, with 21 bases sitting between them. The CDR3 has 17 residues.

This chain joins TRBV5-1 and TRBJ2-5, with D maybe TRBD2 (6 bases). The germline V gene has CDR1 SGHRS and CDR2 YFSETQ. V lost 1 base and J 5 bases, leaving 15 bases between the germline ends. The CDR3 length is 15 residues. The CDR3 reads CASSLIRDWGETQYF. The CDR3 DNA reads TGCGCCAGCAGCTTGATACGGGACTGGGGGGAGACCCAGTACTTC.

The CDR3 DNA sequence: TGTGCCAGCAGTCCGGTGGACCAGCCCCAGCATTTT. Translating it yields CASSPVDQPQHF. The V and J genes are TRBV6-6 and TRBJ1-5; D remains ambiguous. The germline V and J ends were trimmed by 5 bases and 7 bases, with 9 bases remaining between them. This CDR3 is 12 amino acids long. From germline, CDR1 is MNHNY and CDR2 SVGAGI (reference sequence).

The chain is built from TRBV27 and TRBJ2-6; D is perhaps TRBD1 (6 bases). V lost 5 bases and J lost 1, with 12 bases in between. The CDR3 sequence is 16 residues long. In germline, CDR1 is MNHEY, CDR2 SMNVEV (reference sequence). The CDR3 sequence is CASSGPDRSGANVLTF. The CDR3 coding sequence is TGTGCCAGCAGTGGCCCCGACAGGTCTGGGGCCAACGTCCTGACTTTC.